In its sample, the clone carrying this T cell receptor (beta chain) was seen a few times. No antigen is known for it. This entry comes from a study of beta chain features in type 1 diabetes. The CDR3 sequence is 14 residues long. Germline trimming cut 6 bases from V and 5 bases from J; bases unmatched to any gene: 9. Germline-derived CDR1 and CDR2 are SNHLY and FYNNEI. Findings and limits, study-wide: There were fewer insertions and more deletions at the VDJ junctions of type 1 diabetes patients. Patients with Type 1 diabetes showed moderately but significantly shorter TCRB CDR3s in all four CD4+ subsets. In these data, an HLA type influence on TCRB rearrangement remained unresolved.

The entirety of the isolated RNA underwent reverse transcription, so expressed TCRB transcripts were sequenced. This table comes from immunoSEQ multiplex PCR, and its TCRdb copy is limited to in-frame clones, with some not included. The table has about 240,000 clones, about 15% seen once. CD4+ naive, central memory, regulatory and stem cell-like memory subsets were isolated by sorting on CD45RO/CCR7/CD25/CD127/CD95/CD27. The chain has TRBV2 and TRBJ1-1; 7 bases match TRBD1. The sample taken for sequencing was naive CD4+ T cells from blood. The sequence was collected from a man in his thirties or forties with type 1 diabetes. This CDR3 is CASSKTGRGTEAFF. In DNA form, the CDR3 reads TGTGCCAGCAGCAAGACAGGGAGAGGAACTGAAGCTTTCTTT.